The present T cell receptor (beta chain) was sequenced within a study of cytomegalovirus exposure and HLA in healthy donors. Study at large: Out of 398 genotyped donors, 81% belonged to the Caucasian-associated ancestry cluster. Study observations and caveats: Cytomegalovirus status was reportedly diagnosed by the classifier with high specificity and sensitivity.

About this clone: Antigen: not known.

The germline CDR1 and CDR2 sequences are MNHEY and SMNVEV (reference sequence). This CDR3 has 16 residues. The V end lost 4 bases, the J end lost 3 bases, and 19 bases lay between the germline ends. This PCR relied on a set of 60 Vbeta primers and 13 Jbeta primers. Sequencing used immunoSEQ multiplex PCR; TCRdb keeps in-frame clones, though not all of them. The sample totals around 150,000 clones. The chain joins TRBV27 to TRBJ2-7; the D gene is possibly TRBD2 (6 bases). The TCR sequence derives from a man under 40 in good health and CMV-seronegative. Source material: PBMCs. The CDR3 nucleotides are TGTGCCAGCAGTTCCCCGGGCGGGGCTGGACTCTACGAGCAGTACTTC. It yields the protein CASSSPGGAGLYEQYF.